Each of the 32 T cell receptor beta chains below was sequenced from the same sample in a study of blood T cell repertoires in COVID-19. The protocol was immunoSEQ multiplex PCR, while the TCRdb copy is restricted to in-frame clones and leaves out a portion. Of around 150,000 clones listed, about 80% were seen once; the top ten hold under 5%. The material sequenced was peripheral blood. These receptors were obtained from a woman aged 55-70 years with acute or convalescent COVID-19.

V gene TRBV7-2 combines with J gene TRBJ2-7, with 14 positions matching TRBD2. J was trimmed by 6 bases and V by 4 bases; bases with no gene match: 11. Germline CDR1 and CDR2: SGHTA and FQGNSA. The CDR3 totals 17 residues. The CDR3 bases are TGTGCCAGCAGCTCGACTCCGGGACTAGCGGGAGTAGGCGAGCAGTACTTC. It translates to CASSSTPGLAGVGEQYF.

V is TRBV4-1 and J is TRBJ1-2, with TRBD1 matching 12 bases. The germline gives CDR1 MGHRA, CDR2 YSYEKL. This CDR3 comprises 17 residues. The trim removed 1 base at V and 7 bases at J, leaving 10 bases unmatched. CDR3 in amino acids: CASSQGVAGQGASGYTF. In nucleotides, the CDR3 is TGCGCCAGCAGCCAAGGGGTGGCGGGACAGGGGGCGAGTGGCTACACCTTC.

CDR3 in DNA: TGTGCCAGCAGAATTAGGACAGGGACAGCTTGGGCACCCCTCCACTTT. Translated, it gives CASRIRTGTAWAPLHF. The chain has TRBV27 and TRBJ1-6; 8 nucleotides line up with TRBD1. Germline values: CDR1 MNHEY, CDR2 SMNVEV (reference sequence). After removal of 6 bases from V and 11 bases from J, the junction contained 15 bases not matched to a gene. The CDR3 extends over 16 amino acids.

This chain uses TRBV7-2 with TRBJ2-4; a possible D gene is TRBD1 (6 bases). The germline gives CDR1 SGHTA, CDR2 FQGNSA. The CDR3 runs 13 residues. Trimming left V 5 bases short and J 10 bases short, with 15 bases between. The CDR3 sequence: CASSQRTAEIQYF. The DNA for the CDR3 is TGTGCCAGCAGCCAAAGGACAGCAGAGATTCAGTACTTC. Together with reference TRBV7-2 and TRBJ2-4, the CDR3 gives the full variable domain: GAGVSQSPSNKVTEKGKDVELRCDPISGHTALYWYRQSLGQGLEFLIYFQGNSAPDKSGLPSDRFSAERTGGSVSTLTIQRTQQEDSAVYLCASSQRTAEIQYFGAGTRLSVL.

The gene calls are TRBV28 and TRBJ1-4, with TRBD1 matching 7 bases. The germline V gene has CDR1 MDHEN and CDR2 SYDVKM. This CDR3 contains 15 residues. V shed 5 bases and J 4 bases; nucleotides not matched to a gene: 7. CDR3: CASSAPTGLNEKLFF. The CDR3 bases are TGTGCCAGCAGTGCCCCGACAGGGCTTAATGAAAAACTGTTTTTT.

This chain links TRBV29-1 with TRBJ2-3; D gene ambiguous. Germline V gives CDR1 SQVTM, CDR2 ANQGSEA. Trimming removed 8 bases from V and 0 bases from J, with 6 bases in between. CDR3 size: 11 residues. The CDR3 loop is CSQTSTDTQYF. CDR3 nucleotide sequence: TGCAGCCAAACTAGCACAGATACGCAGTATTTT.

The V call is TRBV2, the J call TRBJ2-4; 11 nucleotides agree with TRBD2. Germline V CDR1 and CDR2: SNHLY, FYNNEI. The CDR3 is made up of 12 amino acids. V was pared by 6 bases and J by 16 bases, with 8 bases of the junction left unmatched. The CDR3 spells CASRGGLAAVYF. CDR3 DNA sequence: TGTGCCAGCAGGGGGGGACTAGCGGCGGTTTACTTC.

V gene TRBV28 combines with J gene TRBJ1-2, with 8 nucleotides matching TRBD1. The CDR3 consists of 15 residues. Trimming cost V 3 bases and J 1 base; bases outside gene matches: 4. Germline lookup yields CDR1 MDHEN and CDR2 SYDVKM. The CDR3 sequence is CASSFVTGDNYGYTF. Written as DNA, the CDR3 is TGTGCCAGCAGTTTTGTGACAGGGGATAACTATGGCTACACCTTC.

This clone was counted a few times. V is TRBV2 and J is TRBJ1-5, with D hard to call. Germline CDR1 is SNHLY and CDR2 is FYNNEI. The CDR3 length is 13 residues. Trimming removed 4 bases from V and 1 base from J, with 5 bases in between. Here the CDR3 reads CASSGRSNQPQHF. The CDR3, as DNA: TGTGCCAGCAGTGGCAGGAGCAATCAGCCCCAGCATTTT.

The gene calls are TRBV4-3 and TRBJ2-7; no clear D gene. This CDR3 is 16 amino acids long. V shed 0 bases and J shed 0 bases, with 12 bases lying between them. CDR1 is LGHNA, CDR2 YSLEER, per germline. The CDR3 is CASSQDYVSSSYEQYF. The CDR3 bases are TGCGCCAGCAGCCAAGATTACGTATCCAGCTCCTACGAGCAGTACTTC.

The V call is TRBV25-1, the J call TRBJ2-1, with TRBD2 matching over 8 bases. CDR3 length: 17 residues. The germline V gene encodes CDR1 MGHDK and CDR2 SYGVNS. Losses at the gene ends were 3 bases for V and 3 bases for J; bases not matched to a gene: 10. In DNA form, the CDR3 reads TGTGCCAGCAGTGAGCTACGGCTAGCGGGTGGCTACAATGAGCAGTTCTTC. Encoded protein: CASSELRLAGGYNEQFF. The whole variable domain, filled in from reference TRBV25-1 and TRBJ2-1, reads EADIYQTPRYLVIGTGKKITLECSQTMGHDKMYWYQQDPGMELHLIHYSYGVNSTEKGDLSSESTVSRIRTEHFPLTLESARPSHTSQYLCASSELRLAGGYNEQFFGPGTRLTVL.

This rearrangement joins TRBV29-1 to TRBJ1-5; D is perhaps TRBD1 (6 bases). The CDR3 spans 13 residues. V lost 5 bases and J lost 7, with 15 bases in between. Per germline, CDR1 SQVTM and CDR2 ANQGSEA. DNA of the CDR3: TGCAGCGTTTCCGGGACACTCGAACAGCCCCAGCATTTT. It codes for CSVSGTLEQPQHF. Complete variable domain (other parts from reference TRBV29-1 and TRBJ1-5): SAVISQKPSRDICQRGTSLTIQCQVDSQVTMMFWYRQQPGQSLTLIATANQGSEATYESGFVIDKFPISRPNLTFSTLTVSNMSPEDSSIYLCSVSGTLEQPQHFGDGTRLSIL.

The gene calls are TRBV2 and TRBJ2-7; 7 positions match TRBD1. CDR3 size: 14 residues. Germline V gives CDR1 SNHLY, CDR2 FYNNEI. The V segment lost 4 bases and the J segment 0 bases; nucleotides outside the gene matches: 3. In nucleotides, the CDR3 is TGTGCCAGCAGTGTACAGGGGATCTCCTACGAGCAGTACTTC. It yields the protein CASSVQGISYEQYF.

The chain combines TRBV5-6 with TRBJ2-1; 8 positions match TRBD1. The CDR3 sequence is 12 residues long. Germline assignment: CDR1 SGHDT and CDR2 YYEEEE. J gave up 7 bases and V 6 bases, and 3 bases lay outside the gene matches. As DNA, the CDR3 is TGTGCCAGCAACCGACAGGGGAATGAGCAGTTCTTC. Protein sequence: CASNRQGNEQFF.

V and J are TRBV11-2 and TRBJ1-2; TRBD1 matches at 8 bases. Unmatched junction bases numbered 4, after V lost 6 bases and J lost 1 base. The CDR3 runs 14 residues. Germline loops: CDR1 SGHAT, CDR2 FQNNGV. The chain's CDR3 is CASSPGGHNYGYTF. DNA for the CDR3: TGTGCCAGCAGTCCAGGGGGCCATAACTATGGCTACACCTTC.

The chain has TRBV18 and TRBJ2-2, with D tentatively TRBD1 (6 bases). Trimming removed 3 bases from V and 5 bases from J, with 10 bases in between. The CDR3 is made up of 14 amino acids. CDR1 is KGHSH, CDR2 LQKENI, per germline. The CDR3: CASSPYRATGELFF. DNA of the CDR3: TGTGCCAGCTCACCGTACAGGGCAACCGGGGAGCTGTTTTTT.

This clone appeared once. The rearrangement uses TRBV30 and TRBJ2-2; weak D call: TRBD1 (5 bases). Looked up from germline, CDR1 is GTSNPN and CDR2 is SVGIG (reference sequence). Trimming cost V 0 bases and J 8 bases, with 10 bases left between them. This CDR3 is 13 amino acids long. The chain's CDR3 is CAWSVGHGGELFF. CDR3 nucleotides: TGTGCCTGGAGTGTAGGACACGGGGGGGAGCTGTTTTTT.

The V call is TRBV7-8, the J call TRBJ1-5, with 12 bases lining up with TRBD1. This CDR3 has 15 residues. Per germline, CDR1 SGHVS and CDR2 FQNEAQ. J gave up 4 bases and V 3 bases, and 1 base lay outside the gene matches. The CDR3 nucleotides are TGTGCCAGCAGCTTGGGACAGGGGGCGAATCAGCCCCAGCATTTT. Residues: CASSLGQGANQPQHF. Drawing the rest from reference TRBV7-8 and TRBJ1-5, the complete variable domain is GAGVSQSPRYKVAKRGQDVALRCDPISGHVSLFWYQQALGQGPEFLTYFQNEAQLDKSGLPSDRFFAERPEGSVSTLKIQRTQQEDSAVYLCASSLGQGANQPQHFGDGTRLSIL.

Comment on this clone: At the DNA level, this CDR3 is encoded by other sequences in the same sample as well. The V call is TRBV14, the J call TRBJ2-2; D might be TRBD1 (6 bases). Trimming stripped 1 base from V and 5 bases from J, with 11 bases between. This CDR3 comprises 15 residues. In germline, CDR1 is SGHDN, CDR2 FVKESK. The CDR3: CASSQGQGKTGELFF. The DNA of the CDR3 is TGTGCCAGCAGCCAAGGGCAGGGGAAGACCGGGGAGCTGTTTTTT.

The CDR3 bases are TGTGCCACCAGCAAACCCCATGGCGGGGGAACCTACAATGAGCAGTTCTTC. This sequence encodes CATSKPHGGGTYNEQFF. V gene TRBV15 combines with J gene TRBJ2-1, with 7 bases identical to TRBD2. Looked up from germline, CDR1 is LNHNV and CDR2 is YYDKDF (reference sequence). The CDR3 loop spans 17 amino acids. The V and J ends lost 4 bases and 2 bases, in that order; junction bases with no gene match: 11.

This rearrangement joins TRBV30 to TRBJ2-7; D gene ambiguous. Trimming cost V 0 bases and J 3 bases, with 3 bases left between them. CDR3 length equals 11 residues. The V gene's germline CDR1 is GTSNPN and CDR2 SVGIG (reference sequence). CDR3 region: CAWSVLYEQYF. CDR3 nucleotide sequence: TGTGCCTGGAGTGTACTCTACGAGCAGTACTTC.

The chain combines TRBV28 with TRBJ2-7, with a possible D match to TRBD1 (6 bases). Germline V gene sequence: CDR1 MDHEN, CDR2 SYDVKM. Between the trimmed V and J ends, which lost 8 bases and 2 bases, there was a span of 13 bases. The CDR3 sequence is 13 residues long. In nucleotides, the CDR3 is TGTGCCAGCGGGACACTGGCCCCCTACGAGCAGTACTTC. It encodes CASGTLAPYEQYF.

The rearrangement joins TRBV30 to TRBJ1-4; 10 nucleotides agree with TRBD1. CDR3 length: 15 amino acids. The germline gives CDR1 GTSNPN, CDR2 SVGIG (reference sequence). Trimming took 5 bases from V and 8 from J; bases not matched to a gene: 11. CDR3 coding DNA: TGTGCCTGGGGACCGGGACAGGGGAAATGGGAAAAACTGTTTTTT. The encoded protein is CAWGPGQGKWEKLFF.

The V gene is TRBV19, the J gene TRBJ2-2; the D gene is possibly TRBD2 (6 bases). Trimming took off 0 bases at V and 5 bases at J, with 16 bases between the two ends. Germline V gene data show CDR1 as LNHDA and CDR2 as SQIVND (reference sequence). This CDR3 is built from 17 residues. Here the CDR3 reads CASSIDRGSIGTGELFF. The CDR3 DNA follows: TGTGCCAGTAGTATAGATCGGGGGTCCATAGGGACCGGGGAGCTGTTTTTT. Drawing the rest from reference TRBV19 and TRBJ2-2, the complete variable domain is DGGITQSPKYLFRKEGQNVTLSCEQNLNHDAMYWYRQDPGQGLRLIYYSQIVNDFQKGDIAEGYSVSREKKESFPLTVTSAQKNPTAFYLCASSIDRGSIGTGELFFGEGSRLTVL.

The chain recombines TRBV3-1 (or the pseudogene TRBV3-2) with TRBJ1-3; 12 bases are a match to TRBD1. The CDR3 totals 18 residues. V shed 4 bases and J 2 bases; nucleotides not matched to a gene: 9. Germline values: CDR1 LGHDT, CDR2 YNNKEL (reference sequence). The CDR3 DNA reads TGTGCCAGCAGCCCCCGGGACAGGGGGCTTGTCGCTGGAAACACCATATATTTT. It codes for CASSPRDRGLVAGNTIYF.

The chain uses TRBV19 and TRBJ1-5; D not resolved. Germline V gene lookup returns CDR1 LNHDA and CDR2 SQIVND (reference sequence). The CDR3 runs to 12 residues. V lost 3 bases and J lost 7, with 7 bases in between. CDR3 protein: CASSIWRQPQHF. CDR3 sequence (DNA): TGTGCCAGTAGTATTTGGAGGCAGCCCCAGCATTTT.

The chain recombines TRBV5-5 with TRBJ2-4; D is unclear. The CDR3 has 13 amino acids. Trimming removed 4 bases at V and 1 base at J, with 6 bases between. The germline V gene has CDR1 SGHKS and CDR2 YYEKEE (reference sequence). The CDR3 DNA reads TGTGCCAGCAGCGGCCTTGCCAAAAACATTCAGTACTTC. Protein: CASSGLAKNIQYF. The whole variable domain, filled in from reference TRBV5-5 and TRBJ2-4, reads DAGVTQSPTHLIKTRGQQVTLRCSPISGHKSVSWYQQVLGQGPQFIFQYYEKEERGRGNFPDRFSARQFPNYSSELNVNALLLGDSALYLCASSGLAKNIQYFGAGTRLSVL.

The chain carries TRBV7-6 and TRBJ2-7; tentative D call: TRBD1 (5 bases). The CDR3 runs to 16 residues. With 3 bases removed from V and 2 bases from J, the gap between germline ends came to 17 bases. Germline loops: CDR1 SGHVS, CDR2 FNYEAQ. The CDR3 DNA reads TGTGCCAGCAGCTTGCCGCTTCGGACAAGAACCTACGAGCAGTACTTC. Translating it yields CASSLPLRTRTYEQYF.

The chain has TRBV3-1 (or the pseudogene TRBV3-2) and TRBJ1-5; D is possibly TRBD1 (5 bases). Germline V gene sequence: CDR1 LGHDT, CDR2 YNNKEL (reference sequence). Trimming took 2 bases from V and 2 from J, leaving 10 bases between them. This CDR3 has 15 residues. The chain's CDR3 is CASSQRGGGNQPQHF. CDR3 bases: TGTGCCAGCAGCCAACGTGGGGGGGGCAATCAGCCCCAGCATTTT.

The chain recombines TRBV24-1 with TRBJ2-5, with 7 bases fitting TRBD1. With V trimmed by 5 bases and J by 5 bases, 13 bases remained unmatched. The CDR3 runs 16 residues. The germline V gene encodes CDR1 KGHDR and CDR2 SFDVKD. Here the CDR3 reads CATSVVTGWQMETQYF. The CDR3 coding sequence is TGTGCCACCAGTGTCGTGACAGGGTGGCAAATGGAGACCCAGTACTTC.

This sequence joins TRBV12-3 or TRBV12-4 and TRBJ1-1; a weak D match, TRBD1 (5 bases). The ends were cut back, 6 bases at V and 6 bases at J, with 14 bases in the middle. This CDR3 comprises 13 residues. CDR3: CASSRQSWAEAFF. The CDR3 DNA reads TGTGCCAGCAGCCGACAGTCTTGGGCTGAAGCTTTCTTT.

This chain links TRBV7-8 with TRBJ2-7; TRBD2 aligns across 8 bases. The ends lost 6 bases at V and 0 bases at J; junction bases unmatched: 4. Germline V gene lookup returns CDR1 SGHVS and CDR2 FQNEAQ. The CDR3 consists of 14 residues. The CDR3 spells CASRERGSSYEQYF. For the CDR3, the DNA is TGTGCCAGCAGAGAGCGGGGGAGCTCCTACGAGCAGTACTTC.